The 8 T cell receptor beta chains listed next were all sequenced from one sample in a study of blood T cell repertoires in COVID-19. Assay: immunoSEQ multiplex PCR; the TCRdb copy retains only in-frame clones and omits some. The sample lists 200,000 to 250,000 clones, 84% occurring once. The sample was peripheral blood. The receptors originated from an elderly woman with active or convalescent COVID-19.

The chain recombines TRBV6-2 or TRBV6-3 with TRBJ1-1; D might be TRBD1 (5 bases). Trimming took off 6 bases at V and 8 bases at J, with 13 bases between the two ends. The CDR3 has 12 amino acids. The V gene's germline CDR1 is MNHEY and CDR2 SVGEGT. This CDR3 reads CASSRQGTEAFF. In DNA form, the CDR3 reads TGTGCCAGCAGCCGGCAGGGAACCGAAGCTTTCTTT.

The J gene is TRBJ1-2, the V gene TRBV6-2 or TRBV6-3, with D possibly being TRBD1 (5 bases). The germline V gene encodes CDR1 MNHEY and CDR2 SVGEGT. CDR3 size: 14 residues. The germline V and J ends were trimmed by 0 bases and 7 bases, with 12 bases remaining between them. The CDR3 coding sequence is TGTGCCAGCAGTTACTCCGGGGGAGCCCGTGGCTACACCTTC. Translation gives CASSYSGGARGYTF.

The chain links TRBV3-1 (or the pseudogene TRBV3-2) to TRBJ1-6; the match to TRBD1 covers 11 bases. This CDR3 comprises 16 residues. The V gene's germline CDR1 is LGHDT and CDR2 YNNKEL (reference sequence). J gave up 7 bases and V 3 bases, and 5 bases lay outside the gene matches. The CDR3 DNA follows: TGTGCCAGCAGCCAGATACGGGACAGGGGGAATTCACCCCTCCACTTT. This translates into CASSQIRDRGNSPLHF.

This clone was detected a few times. This chain connects TRBV5-1 to TRBJ2-7; TRBD2 aligns across 7 bases. The CDR3 is 14 amino acids. The germline V gene has CDR1 SGHRS and CDR2 YFSETQ. V trimming: 2 bases; J trimming: 4 bases; junction bases outside the gene matches: 6. Written as DNA, the CDR3 is TGCGCCAGCAGCTTACCGACTAGCAGGTACGAGCAGTACTTC. This translates into CASSLPTSRYEQYF.

This chain joins TRBV7-2 and TRBJ2-2, with D possibly TRBD1 on 7 matching bases. The CDR3 totals 14 residues. Germline V gene lookup returns CDR1 SGHTA and CDR2 FQGNSA. V dropped 7 bases and J dropped 3 bases, with 12 bases sitting between them. CDR3 loop: CASTRGTDTGELFF. Here the CDR3 DNA reads TGTGCCAGCACCCGCGGGACAGACACCGGGGAGCTGTTTTTT. The full variable domain, with the rest looked up from reference TRBV7-2 and TRBJ2-2, is GAGVSQSPSNKVTEKGKDVELRCDPISGHTALYWYRQSLGQGLEFLIYFQGNSAPDKSGLPSDRFSAERTGGSVSTLTIQRTQQEDSAVYLCASTRGTDTGELFFGEGSRLTVL.

V is TRBV11-3 and J is TRBJ2-6; 9 positions agree with TRBD1. The V and J ends lost 3 bases and 3 bases, in that order; junction bases with no gene match: 6. CDR1 and CDR2 (germline): SGHNT, YENEEA. The CDR3 has 17 residues. The CDR3 region has the DNA TGTGCCAGCAGCTTGGGACAGGGTTTCGGTGGGGCCAACGTCCTGACTTTC. Translating it yields CASSLGQGFGGANVLTF.

This rearrangement joins TRBV15 to TRBJ2-7; 11 nucleotides align to TRBD1. The CDR3 loop spans 15 amino acids. Trimming removed 4 bases from V and 1 base from J; junction bases left unmatched: 3. In germline, CDR1 is LNHNV, CDR2 YYDKDF (reference sequence). The CDR3 bases are TGTGCCACCAGCAACCGGGACAGGGGGTCCTACGAGCAGTACTTC. Protein sequence: CATSNRDRGSYEQYF.

This sequence joins TRBV4-3 and TRBJ2-2; D possibly corresponds to TRBD2 (6 bases). This CDR3 has 18 amino acids. Germline loops: CDR1 LGHNA, CDR2 YSLEER. V was trimmed by 0 bases and J by 2 bases, leaving 16 bases between them. The CDR3 region is CASSQELLAVLNTGELFF. The CDR3 nucleotides read TGCGCCAGCAGCCAAGAACTGTTAGCGGTCCTCAACACCGGGGAGCTGTTTTTT.